These T cell receptor beta chains were read from a single sample in a study of cytomegalovirus exposure and HLA in healthy donors. Here immunoSEQ multiplex PCR was the method, and the copy in TCRdb shows in-frame clones only, minus some. The sample shows 120,000 or so clones, 78% of them seen only once. The sample consisted of PBMCs. Every receptor here comes from a woman aged 40 to 50 in good health and CMV-seronegative. The conserved cysteine and the conserved F or W are not part of the CDR3 here. The order of the fields is CDR3 length, J gene, clone size, V gene, CDR3 protein. The size of a clone is reported for some rows only, either as once, few or many, or as a class for expanded clones.

length: 13; J: TRBJ2-1; size: -; V: TRBV9; CDR3: ASSASGGSYNEQF
length: 12; J: TRBJ2-5; size: -; V: TRBV25-1; CDR3: ASSEGGRGKTQY
length: 12; J: TRBJ2-5; size: -; V: TRBV15; CDR3: ATSSGQGRKTQY
length: 12; J: TRBJ1-2; size: -; V: TRBV5-6; CDR3: ASSLVGTGTGYT
length: 12; J: TRBJ2-5; size: -; V: TRBV4-2; CDR3: ASSQVEGKGTQY
length: 13; J: TRBJ2-1; size: -; V: TRBV4-2; CDR3: ASSRGLADYNEQF
length: 13; J: TRBJ2-1; size: -; V: TRBV23-1; CDR3: ASSQTARSYNEQF
length: 12; J: TRBJ1-1; size: -; V: TRBV28; CDR3: ASSFSDGYTEAF
length: 13; J: TRBJ1-2; size: -; V: TRBV5-4; CDR3: ASSSGLKSSYGYT
length: 12; J: TRBJ2-7; size: -; V: TRBV28; CDR3: ASSPGQGGYEQY
length: 11; J: TRBJ2-7; size: -; V: TRBV18; CDR3: ASSPPGGYEQY
length: 12; J: TRBJ2-7; size: -; V: TRBV27; CDR3: ASSRGQGVYEQY
length: 12; J: TRBJ2-1; size: -; V: TRBV5-4; CDR3: ASSAAGTRYEQF
length: 12; J: TRBJ1-1; size: -; V: TRBV28; CDR3: ASSTGHRGAEAF
length: 16; J: TRBJ2-7; size: -; V: TRBV7-9; CDR3: ASSLGRTGEGSTYEQY
length: 11; J: TRBJ1-1; size: -; V: TRBV7-9; CDR3: SSSSQVNTEAF
length: 12; J: TRBJ1-2; size: -; V: TRBV10-3; CDR3: AIRSAVGVDGYT
length: 11; J: TRBJ2-1; size: -; V: TRBV5-4; CDR3: ASSLTRLGEQF
length: 9; J: TRBJ2-2; size: -; V: TRBV28; CDR3: ASSPGSWLF
length: 12; J: TRBJ2-2; size: -; V: TRBV19; CDR3: ASSGGYETGELF
length: 13; J: TRBJ2-1; size: once; V: TRBV9; CDR3: ASSGGLPSYNEQF
length: 11; J: TRBJ2-7; size: -; V: TRBV2; CDR3: ASSEVQGYEQY
length: 15; J: TRBJ1-1; size: -; V: TRBV27; CDR3: ASSSLLDRRPRTEAF